What follows describes a single T cell receptor (beta chain). Its specificity is not known. The source of the sample is a study of identical twins. Study-wide results and limits: The authors drew conclusions from cross-sectional statistical analysis rather than following the same donors. Compared with unrelated sharing, twin-shared out-of-frame alpha sequences had more low-probability sequences.

TCRdb re-derived calls from the 5' RACE reads in MiXCR, one entry per CDR3 protein. The sample comprises approximately 600,000 distinct CDR3 sequences, just over 7% of which are singletons, and 1.6% rests with the top ten. No donor was unhealthy or non-Caucasian. V was clipped by 2 bases and J by 5 bases, with 20 bases between them. Germline CDR1 reads KGHDR; CDR2 reads SFDVKD. This CDR3 has 17 amino acids. These data were also filed under a second study, of yellow fever vaccine responses in identical twins. That investigation notes: Twins' T cell vaccine responses reportedly looked partly convergent, partly personalized.

V usage is TRBV24-1 and J usage is TRBJ2-5, with D maybe TRBD2 (5 bases). Sequencing input: PBMCs. The clonotype was recovered from a woman between 18 and 29 years old in good health. CDR3 coding DNA: TGTGCCACCAGTGATTCCCCCCCCGGACCGGGGTGGGAGACCCAGTACTTC. Translating gives CATSDSPPGPGWETQYF.